This TCR beta chain was identified during a study of shared clonotypes between healthy human individuals. About the study: The study used three CD4 naive, three CD4 memory, two CD8 naive and one CD8 memory plate per donor.

Details on this clone: Antigen specificity is unknown.

Profiling relied on immunoSEQ multiplex PCR, and the TCRdb table lists in-frame clones only, not all of them. The table lists about 2.2 million clones, approximately 94% of them singletons. Only CD45RO-negative cells positively selected for CCR7 counted as naive CD8 cells, so terminally differentiated effector memory CD45RA+ cells were excluded. There are 13 residues in the CDR3. Germline CDR1 and CDR2: MNHEY and SVGAGI. The V segment lost 5 bases and the J segment 6 bases; nucleotides outside the gene matches: 4. Study-wide results and limits: Specimens sampled were limited to blood, with tissue repertoires likely differing. Clonotype sharing among the donors was expected to vary with sequencing depth.

This TCR was sampled from a man between 18 and 35 years old in good health. Some clones in this sample may be carry-over from other donors' samples. The rearrangement links TRBV6-5 to TRBJ1-5; 7 bases align to TRBD1. Material: naive CD8+ T cells from PBMCs. The CDR3 DNA is TGTGCCAGCAGTCCGACAGGGCTTCAGCCCCAGCATTTT. Translating it yields CASSPTGLQPQHF.